Listed below are T cell receptor beta chains from one sample, sequenced in a study of blood T cell repertoires in COVID-19. Sequenced by immunoSEQ multiplex PCR; TCRdb stores in-frame clones only, minus some. Of more than 9,000 clones listed, around 78% are singletons. The specimen sequenced was peripheral blood. The receptors stem from a human donor in a cohort sampled during active COVID-19. The CDR3 runs from the conserved cysteine through the conserved F or W. Each record gives: V gene, clone size, J gene, D gene, CDR3 DNA, CDR3 protein. A D gene is named only where the DNA matches it firmly. Some rows have no size entry. The others give once, few or many, or a class for an expanded clone.

>TRBV10-1|.|TRBJ2-3|TRBD2
TGCGCCAGCAGTGACAGCGGGAGTGGAAATACGCAGTATTTT
CASSDSGSGNTQYF
>TRBV15|.|TRBJ2-5|TRBD2
TGTGCCACCAGCAGAGGGCGGGGGAGGGAGGAGACCCAGTACTTC
CATSRGRGREETQYF
>TRBV29-1|.|TRBJ2-2|.
TGCAGCGGCCAAGTAGACAGGAACACCGGGGAGCTGTTTTTT
CSGQVDRNTGELFF
>TRBV14|.|TRBJ2-7|.
TGTGCCAGCAGCGTAGGTCCTGACTACCTTTCGTCCTACGAGCAGTACTTC
CASSVGPDYLSSYEQYF
>TRBV6-6|few|TRBJ2-6|.
TGTGCCAGCAGTTACCCGACTAGTTCTGGGGCCAACGTCCTGACTTTC
CASSYPTSSGANVLTF
>TRBV28|.|TRBJ2-7|.
TGTGCCAGCAGTCTTCAGAATTCCTACGAGCAGTACTTC
CASSLQNSYEQYF
>TRBV7-9|.|TRBJ1-2|.
TGTGCCAGCACCTACCAGGGGTATGGCTATGGCTACACCTTC
CASTYQGYGYGYTF
>TRBV6-5|.|TRBJ1-1|.
TGTGCCAGCACGTCGGTCCGAATGAACACTGAAGCTTTCTTT
CASTSVRMNTEAFF
>TRBV3-1/TRBV3-2|.|TRBJ2-5|TRBD1
TGTGCCAGCAGCCCAGGGGGAGAGGTGGAGACCCAGTACTTC
CASSPGGEVETQYF
>TRBV14|.|TRBJ1-6|TRBD1
TGTGCCAGCAGCCCGATGAGGACAGGGGCTGTCCCCCTCCACTTT
CASSPMRTGAVPLHF
>TRBV9|large|TRBJ2-1|.
TGTGCCAGCAGCACCGGAGGCCATGAGCAGTTCTTC
CASSTGGHEQFF
>TRBV28|.|TRBJ2-1|TRBD1
TGTGCCAGCAGTAAAGCCGGGACAGGGGGCAATGAGCAGTTCTTC
CASSKAGTGGNEQFF
>TRBV6-5|.|TRBJ2-2|TRBD1
TGTGCCAGCAAGAGACAGGGGGCCGGGGAGCTGTTTTTT
CASKRQGAGELFF
>TRBV6-5|.|TRBJ1-1|TRBD1
TGTGCCAGCAGTACTCCCGGGACAGGAAGCACTGAAGCTTTCTTT
CASSTPGTGSTEAFF
>TRBV7-6|few|TRBJ1-6|TRBD1
TGTGCCAGCAGCCCCGGGACAGGGGACATGAGCTCCTATAATTCACCCCTCCACTTT
CASSPGTGDMSSYNSPLHF
>TRBV7-8|few|TRBJ1-6|.
TGTGCCAGCAGCTTAGGCGTTTCAGGGTCTACACCCCTCCACTTT
CASSLGVSGSTPLHF
>TRBV29-1|.|TRBJ1-2|TRBD1
TGCAGCGTTGAGGTCCCGGGACAGGGATTTTATGGCTACACCTTC
CSVEVPGQGFYGYTF
>TRBV28|.|TRBJ2-1|TRBD2
TGTGCCAGCAGTCCTCGACTAGCGGGAGGTGGGTACAATGAGCAGTTCTTC
CASSPRLAGGGYNEQFF
>TRBV4-2|once|TRBJ2-1|TRBD2
TGTGCCAGCAGCCCTTTGGGACTAGCGGAGAAAGACAATGAGCAGTTCTTC
CASSPLGLAEKDNEQFF
>TRBV19|.|TRBJ1-2|TRBD1
TGTGCCAGTAGTGCCCCTGGGACAGCATATGGCTACACCTTC
CASSAPGTAYGYTF
>TRBV7-9|few|TRBJ2-7|TRBD2
TGTGCCAGCAGCACTACTAGCGGGAGCTTCCCCCAGCAGTACTTC
CASSTTSGSFPQQYF
>TRBV19|.|TRBJ1-2|.
TGTGCCAGTAGTATGGGGGGTTCTGGCTACACCTTC
CASSMGGSGYTF
>TRBV2|.|TRBJ2-3|.
TGTGCCAGCAGTGAAGTAAGCTGGCAGGGAACAGATACGCAGTATTTT
CASSEVSWQGTDTQYF
>TRBV28|.|TRBJ2-7|TRBD1
TGTGCCAGCAGTTTCCGGGACAGGGAGTACTTC
CASSFRDREYF
>TRBV4-1|.|TRBJ2-5|TRBD2
TGCGCCAGCAGCCAAGGTAGACTAGCGGGAGGGAAACAAGAGACCCAGTACTTC
CASSQGRLAGGKQETQYF
>TRBV24-1|.|TRBJ1-2|TRBD1
TGTGCCACCAGTGATTTGCTCGGGACAGGGGACGGCTACACCTTC
CATSDLLGTGDGYTF
>TRBV24-1|medium-sized|TRBJ2-5|TRBD1
TGTGCCACCAGTGAACCCGGGACAGGGGGCCAAGAGACCCAGTACTTC
CATSEPGTGGQETQYF
>TRBV27|.|TRBJ1-6|.
TGTGCCAGCAGGCAATCCGGGACAACCAATTCACCCCTCCACTTT
CASRQSGTTNSPLHF
>TRBV28|.|TRBJ1-5|.
TGTGCCAGCAGTTCGGACAGTTTTAGGCCCCAGCATTTT
CASSSDSFRPQHF
>TRBV13|medium-sized|TRBJ2-1|.
TGTGCCAGCAGCCTCCCCGGACAGGGCGGGAGATCCTACAATGAGCAGTTCTTC
CASSLPGQGGRSYNEQFF
>TRBV7-8|.|TRBJ1-6|.
TGTGCCAGCAGCTTAGCGTTGGGACCCAGCGGGAATTCACCCCTCCACTTT
CASSLALGPSGNSPLHF